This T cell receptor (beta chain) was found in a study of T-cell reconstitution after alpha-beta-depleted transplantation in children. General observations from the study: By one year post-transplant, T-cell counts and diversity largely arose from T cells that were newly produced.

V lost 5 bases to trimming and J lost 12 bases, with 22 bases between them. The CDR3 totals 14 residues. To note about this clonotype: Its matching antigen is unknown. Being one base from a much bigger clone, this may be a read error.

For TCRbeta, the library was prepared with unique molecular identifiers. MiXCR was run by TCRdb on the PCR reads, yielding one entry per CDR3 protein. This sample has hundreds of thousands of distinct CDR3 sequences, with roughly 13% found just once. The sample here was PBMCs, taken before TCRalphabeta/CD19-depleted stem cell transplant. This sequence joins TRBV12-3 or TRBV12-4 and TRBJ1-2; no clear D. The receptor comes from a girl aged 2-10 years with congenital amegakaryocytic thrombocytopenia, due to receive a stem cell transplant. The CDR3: CASSRLGIRSGDTF. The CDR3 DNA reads TGTGCCAGCAGTCGGTTGGGTATTAGGAGCGGCGACACCTTC.